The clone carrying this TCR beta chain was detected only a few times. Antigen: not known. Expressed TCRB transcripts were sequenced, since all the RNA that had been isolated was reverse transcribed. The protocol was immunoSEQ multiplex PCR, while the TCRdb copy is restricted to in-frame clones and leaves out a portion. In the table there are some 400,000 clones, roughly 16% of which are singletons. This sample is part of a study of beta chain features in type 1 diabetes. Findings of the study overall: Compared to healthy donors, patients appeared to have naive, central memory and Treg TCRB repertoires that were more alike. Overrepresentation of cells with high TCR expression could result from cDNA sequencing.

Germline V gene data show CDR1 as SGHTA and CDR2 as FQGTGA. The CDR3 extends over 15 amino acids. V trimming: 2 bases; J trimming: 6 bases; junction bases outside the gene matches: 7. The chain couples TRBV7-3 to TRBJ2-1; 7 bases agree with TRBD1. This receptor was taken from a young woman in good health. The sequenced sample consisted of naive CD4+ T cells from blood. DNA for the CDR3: TGTGCCAGCAGCTTATGGAACAGGGGAAGCAATGAGCAGTTCTTC. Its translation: CASSLWNRGSNEQFF.